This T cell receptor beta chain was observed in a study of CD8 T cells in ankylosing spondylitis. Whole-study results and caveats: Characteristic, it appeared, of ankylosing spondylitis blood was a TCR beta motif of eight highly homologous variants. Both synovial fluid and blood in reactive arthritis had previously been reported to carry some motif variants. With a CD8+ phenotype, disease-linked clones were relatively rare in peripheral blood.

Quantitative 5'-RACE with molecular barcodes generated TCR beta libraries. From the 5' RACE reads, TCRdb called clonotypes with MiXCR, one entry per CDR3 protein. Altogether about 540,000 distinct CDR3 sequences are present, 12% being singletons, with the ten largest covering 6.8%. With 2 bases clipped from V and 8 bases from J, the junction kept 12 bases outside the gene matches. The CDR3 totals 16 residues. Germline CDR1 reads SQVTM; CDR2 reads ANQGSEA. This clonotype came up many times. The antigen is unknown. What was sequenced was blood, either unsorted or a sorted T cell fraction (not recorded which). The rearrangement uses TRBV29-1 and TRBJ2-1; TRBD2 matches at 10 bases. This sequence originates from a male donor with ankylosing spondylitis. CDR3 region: CSVERWSSGGGDEQFF. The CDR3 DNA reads TGCAGCGTTGAAAGGTGGTCTAGCGGGGGAGGCGATGAGCAGTTCTTC.